The present entry profiles one TCR beta chain with its context. The sample comes from a study of T-cell reconstitution after alpha-beta-depleted transplantation in children. The authors prepared the TCRbeta library with unique molecular identifiers. One entry per CDR3 protein results from TCRdb running MiXCR on the PCR reads. The sample gives a few hundred thousand distinct CDR3 sequences, 10% to 15% of which show up once; roughly 4.3% is in the top ten. This CDR3 region has 14 residues. Deletions cut 2 bases from V and 7 bases from J, with 12 bases between. CDR1 is MNHEY and CDR2 is SVGEGT in the germline V gene.

The receptor's source is a human donor who donated a stem cell graft to a child with Fanconi anemia. The chain joins TRBV6-2 or TRBV6-3 to TRBJ2-1; either TRBD1 or TRBD2 may supply D (5 bases each). The sample was PBMCs, taken from the stem cell graft. Here the CDR3 reads CASSYGGWINEQFF. The CDR3 region has the DNA TGTGCCAGCAGTTACGGGGGTTGGATAAATGAGCAGTTCTTC.